Listed here is a single T cell receptor beta chain. The antigen remains undetermined. Other DNA sequences in this sample translate to the same CDR3. Patients got 3 mg/kg IV nivolumab weeks 1, 4, 7, 10, then biweekly through week 26. Data came from immunoSEQ multiplex PCR; TCRdb stores just in-frame clones and leaves some out. Here the sample spans 8,000 to 11,000 clones, 78% being singletons. Per the germline V gene, CDR1 is SGHTA and CDR2 is FQGTGA. V lost 2 bases and J 5 bases, leaving 9 bases between the germline ends. The CDR3 length is 13 residues. This specimen comes from a study of ipilimumab plus nivolumab after autologous stem cell transplantation. Turning to the study itself: Typical patient got roughly 5 ipilimumab doses and roughly 8 nivolumab doses (median). The DLBCL group included primary refractory and relapsed cases. Findings and caveats of the study: Authors suggest TCR repertoire, Treg phenotype and gut microbiota support further study.

This receptor was obtained from a male donor with diffuse large B-cell lymphoma. The sample in question was PBMCs, obtained in a trial of ipilimumab plus nivolumab as post-transplant consolidation. The rearrangement joins TRBV7-3 to TRBJ2-5; no definite D call. In DNA form, the CDR3 reads TGTGCCAGCAGCTTAGGATTGAGGGAGACCCAGTACTTC. This codes for CASSLGLRETQYF.